This T cell receptor (beta chain) was found in a study of blood T cell repertoires in COVID-19 (dated by TCRdb to the early 2020s). Broadly, across the study: Collaborator samples came from the United States, Italy and Spain and covered acute and convalescent phases of COVID-19. Samples were obtained from the ongoing ImmuneRACE study (first 160 participants) and from 1,254 subjects provided by 6 global collaborators. The dataset comprised deeply sampled blood TCRbeta repertoires from subjects exposed to, actively infected with, or recovered from COVID-19. A freely available public database, intended as a resource for researchers studying the immune response to SARS-CoV-2, is where the repertoires were released. The prospective study material was composed of cDNA or gDNA derived from T cells, B-cell-depleted T cells, or PBMCs. Nearly every sample came with metadata listing a de-identified subject ID, COVID-19 status, age in years and sex. Where available, HLA class I and class II types were obtained from metadata supplied by the sample provider rather than from assay-based typing.

Via the germline V gene, CDR1 is SNHLY and CDR2 FYNNEI. After removal of 8 bases from V and 5 bases from J, the junction retains 6 bases not matched to a gene. There are 14 amino acids in the CDR3, from cysteine to phenylalanine inclusive. Just CDR3 DNA is preserved here, 42 bases in frame from base 1. TCRbeta CDR3 regions were amplified from genomic DNA using the immunoSEQ Assay, a bias-controlled multiplex PCR. The paper's data handling went like this. Nucleated cell counts per sample were estimated from amplification of reference gene primers within the assay. Sequence reads were collapsed and filtered to measure the absolute abundance of every unique TCRbeta CDR3 rearrangement. Productive Simpson clonality was computed per sample as the square root of Simpson's diversity index over productive rearrangements. TCRdb provides this immuneACCESS table in a form limited to in-frame rearrangements. Some clones are lacking; in checked studies, under half of them reflect an unresolved V gene, and why the rest are absent is not known. V and J calls and clone size are as listed in that table; D and trimming were resolved from the DNA. Counted in this sample were under 300,000 clones; roughly nine tenths of them appeared once. Nearly 6.5% of the sample is taken by the ten largest.

Concerning this clone: Its antigen is currently not known. No much larger clone is present one base from it, and per-base qualities are unavailable.

Broad study findings and their caveats: Clinical and demographic metadata were provided uncurated, with the amount varying by source and participant.

In the prospective study, participants were about 18 to 90 years old, resided in about two dozen geographic areas of the United States, and were enrolled through a virtual design. In the prospective study, participants were assigned to cohorts based on the clinical history participants reported in a screening survey and a study questionnaire. Each participant in the prospective study had whole blood, serum and a nasopharyngeal or oropharyngeal swab collected by mobile phlebotomists. Additional blood draws and questionnaires over an approximately two-month period could optionally be provided by prospective study participants. Before DNA extraction, prospective study blood samples were shipped either frozen or at room temperature.

Sequencing was performed on PBMCs or T cells enriched from blood (not recorded which). The rearranged segments are TRBV2 and TRBJ2-2; TRBD1 lines up with 9 middle nucleotides. This clonotype was sampled from a woman aged 30 to 39 with acute COVID-19. In nucleotide form, the sequence is TGTGCCAGCGGGGGACAGGGATTGACCGGGGAGCTGTTTTTT. It translates to CASGGQGLTGELFF. When the CDR3 is completed using the reference TRBV2 and TRBJ2-2 genes on either side, the full variable domain is EPEVTQTPSHQVTQMGQEVILRCVPISNHLYFYWYRQILGQKVEFLVSFYNNEISEKSEIFDDQFSVERPDGSNFTLKIRSTKLEDSAMYFCASGGQGLTGELFFGEGSRLTVL.